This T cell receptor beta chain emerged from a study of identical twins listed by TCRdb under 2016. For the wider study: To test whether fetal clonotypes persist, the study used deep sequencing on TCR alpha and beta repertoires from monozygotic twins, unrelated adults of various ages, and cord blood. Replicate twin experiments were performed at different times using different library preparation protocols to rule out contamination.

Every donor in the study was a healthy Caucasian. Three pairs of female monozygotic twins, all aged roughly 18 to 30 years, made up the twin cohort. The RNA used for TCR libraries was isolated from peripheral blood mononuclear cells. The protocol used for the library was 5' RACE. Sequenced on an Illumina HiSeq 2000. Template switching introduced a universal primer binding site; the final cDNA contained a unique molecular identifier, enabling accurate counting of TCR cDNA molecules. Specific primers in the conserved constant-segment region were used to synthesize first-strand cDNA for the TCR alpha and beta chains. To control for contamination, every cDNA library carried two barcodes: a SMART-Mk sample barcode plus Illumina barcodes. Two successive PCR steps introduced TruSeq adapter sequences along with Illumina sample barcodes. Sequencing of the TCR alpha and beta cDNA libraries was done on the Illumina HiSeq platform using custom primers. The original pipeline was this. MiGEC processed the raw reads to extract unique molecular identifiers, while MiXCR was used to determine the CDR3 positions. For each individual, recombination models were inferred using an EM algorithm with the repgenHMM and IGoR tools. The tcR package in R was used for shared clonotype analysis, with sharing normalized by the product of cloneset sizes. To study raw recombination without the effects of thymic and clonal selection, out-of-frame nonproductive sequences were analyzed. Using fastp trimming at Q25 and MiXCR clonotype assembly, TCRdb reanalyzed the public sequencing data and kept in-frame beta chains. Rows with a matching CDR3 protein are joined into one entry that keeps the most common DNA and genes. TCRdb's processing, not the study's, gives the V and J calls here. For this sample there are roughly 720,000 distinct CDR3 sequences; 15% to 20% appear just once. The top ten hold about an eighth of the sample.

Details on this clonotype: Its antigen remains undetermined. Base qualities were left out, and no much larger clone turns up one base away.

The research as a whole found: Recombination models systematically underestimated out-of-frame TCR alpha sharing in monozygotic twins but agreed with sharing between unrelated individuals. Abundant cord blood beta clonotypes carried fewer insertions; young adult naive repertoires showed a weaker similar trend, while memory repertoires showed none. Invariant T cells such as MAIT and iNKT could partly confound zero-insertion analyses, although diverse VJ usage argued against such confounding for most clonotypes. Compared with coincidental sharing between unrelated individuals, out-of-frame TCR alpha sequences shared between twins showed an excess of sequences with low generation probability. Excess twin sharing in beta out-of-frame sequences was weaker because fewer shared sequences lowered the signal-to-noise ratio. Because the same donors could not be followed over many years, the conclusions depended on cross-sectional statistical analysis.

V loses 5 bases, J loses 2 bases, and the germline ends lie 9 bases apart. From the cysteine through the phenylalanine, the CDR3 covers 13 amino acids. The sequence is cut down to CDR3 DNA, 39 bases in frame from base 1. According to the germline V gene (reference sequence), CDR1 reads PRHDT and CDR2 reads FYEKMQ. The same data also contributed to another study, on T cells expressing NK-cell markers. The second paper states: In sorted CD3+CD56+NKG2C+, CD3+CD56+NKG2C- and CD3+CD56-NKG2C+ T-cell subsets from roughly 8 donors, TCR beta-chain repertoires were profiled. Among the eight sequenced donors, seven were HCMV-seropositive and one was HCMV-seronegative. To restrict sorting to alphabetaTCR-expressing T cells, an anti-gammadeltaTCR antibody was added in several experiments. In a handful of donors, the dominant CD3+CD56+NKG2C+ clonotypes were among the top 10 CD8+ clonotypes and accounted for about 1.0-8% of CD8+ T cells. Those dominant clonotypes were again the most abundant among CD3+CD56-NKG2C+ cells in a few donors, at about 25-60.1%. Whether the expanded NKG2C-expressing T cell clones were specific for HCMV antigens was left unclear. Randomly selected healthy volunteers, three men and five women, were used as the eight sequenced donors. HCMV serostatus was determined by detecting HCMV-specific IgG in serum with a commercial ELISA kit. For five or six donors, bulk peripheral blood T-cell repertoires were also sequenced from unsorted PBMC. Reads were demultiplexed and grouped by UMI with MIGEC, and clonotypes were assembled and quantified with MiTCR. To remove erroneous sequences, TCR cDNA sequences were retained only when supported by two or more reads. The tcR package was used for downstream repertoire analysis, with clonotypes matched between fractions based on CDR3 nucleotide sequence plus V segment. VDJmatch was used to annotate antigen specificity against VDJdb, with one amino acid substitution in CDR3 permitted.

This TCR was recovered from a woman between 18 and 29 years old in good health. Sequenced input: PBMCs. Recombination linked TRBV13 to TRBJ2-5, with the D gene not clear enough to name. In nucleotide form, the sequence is TGTGCCAGCAGCATCGACCAGCAAGAGACCCAGTACTTC. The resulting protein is CASSIDQQETQYF.